Each of the 32 T cell receptor beta chains below was sequenced from the same sample in a study of PD-L1 blockade in urothelial cancer. Clones were sequenced by immunoSEQ multiplex PCR, and TCRdb holds only the in-frame ones, with some missing. The table has 40,000 or so clones, over 75% seen once; the top ten hold around 3.7%. The sample here was PBMCs, taken around atezolizumab (anti-PD-L1) treatment. Receptors were obtained from a man in his 70s with urothelial cancer.

The chain carries TRBV5-4 and TRBJ1-2, with TRBD1 as a possible D gene (6 bases). Germline loops: CDR1 SGHNT, CDR2 YYREEE (reference sequence). Trimming cost V 0 bases and J 7 bases, with 13 bases left between them. This CDR3 region has 14 residues. In DNA, the CDR3 is TGTGCCAGCAGCTTGGAATCCAGGGGAGCTGGCTACACCTTC. Amino acid sequence: CASSLESRGAGYTF.

This sequence joins TRBV28 and TRBJ1-2; 8 positions agree with TRBD1. V gave up 8 bases and J gave up 4 bases; unmatched junction bases: 6. This CDR3 has 13 amino acids. Germline V gene sequence: CDR1 MDHEN, CDR2 SYDVKM. The CDR3: CASVMQGAYGYTF. DNA for the CDR3: TGTGCCAGCGTGATGCAGGGGGCCTATGGCTACACCTTC.

The chain combines TRBV7-2 with TRBJ2-7, with D maybe TRBD2 (5 bases). This CDR3 has 15 amino acids. Trimming stripped 1 base from V and 3 bases from J, with 13 bases between. Germline V gene data show CDR1 as SGHTA and CDR2 as FQGNSA. The DNA of the CDR3 is TGTGCCAGCAGCTTAGAACGGGGTGAGTTCTACGAGCAGTACTTC. Its protein is CASSLERGEFYEQYF.

The gene calls are TRBV19 and TRBJ2-2; 8 nucleotides match TRBD2. The J segment lost 3 bases and the V segment lost 3 bases, leaving 6 bases of the junction unmatched. The germline gives CDR1 LNHDA, CDR2 SQIVND (reference sequence). The CDR3 length is 16 residues. The CDR3 nucleotides read TGTGCCAGTAGTATTGCCGGGGGGGACTACACCGGGGAGCTGTTTTTT. Translated: CASSIAGGDYTGELFF.

The J gene is TRBJ1-4, the V gene TRBV25-1, with 8 bases fitting TRBD1. J was trimmed by 6 bases and V by 5 bases; bases with no gene match: 11. Looked up from germline, CDR1 is MGHDK and CDR2 is SYGVNS. The CDR3 spans 16 residues. This chain's CDR3 is CASSTLGQGDHEKLFF. The CDR3 DNA reads as TGTGCCAGCAGTACCCTAGGACAGGGAGACCATGAAAAACTGTTTTTT.

The J gene is TRBJ2-4, the V gene TRBV6-5; TRBD1 matches at 9 bases. Germline values: CDR1 MNHEY, CDR2 SVGAGI. V lost 4 bases to trimming and J lost 1 base; unmatched junction nucleotides: 5. This CDR3 has 16 residues. The CDR3 sequence: CASSSQGARAKNIQYF. The CDR3 DNA is TGTGCCAGCAGTTCACAGGGGGCGAGGGCCAAAAACATTCAGTACTTC.

This rearrangement joins TRBV7-9 to TRBJ2-3, with 7 bases that match TRBD2. Germline trimming cut 5 bases from V and 0 bases from J; bases unmatched to any gene: 5. CDR1 and CDR2 (germline): SEHNR, FQNEAQ (reference sequence). The CDR3 sequence is 15 residues long. The CDR3 reads CASSPGRPSTDTQYF. The DNA for the CDR3 is TGTGCCAGCAGCCCCGGGAGGCCAAGCACAGATACGCAGTATTTT.

This clone was counted between two and nine times. This chain uses TRBV25-1 with TRBJ1-5; D remains ambiguous. The germline V gene has CDR1 MGHDK and CDR2 SYGVNS. The CDR3 loop spans 14 amino acids. V gave up 1 base and J gave up 5 bases, with 9 bases separating them. CDR3 sequence reads: CASSESGSYQPQHF. CDR3 DNA: TGTGCCAGCAGTGAATCTGGCTCGTATCAGCCCCAGCATTTT. Full variable domain (outside the CDR3, taken from reference TRBV25-1 and TRBJ1-5): EADIYQTPRYLVIGTGKKITLECSQTMGHDKMYWYQQDPGMELHLIHYSYGVNSTEKGDLSSESTVSRIRTEHFPLTLESARPSHTSQYLCASSESGSYQPQHFGDGTRLSIL.

Regarding this clone: The same CDR3 arises from other DNA sequences in this sample as well. The chain combines TRBV5-1 with TRBJ1-6; D ambiguous. V was cut by 0 bases and J by 9 bases, with 7 bases left in between. Germline CDR1 reads SGHRS; CDR2 reads YFSETQ. This CDR3 has 13 residues. Written as DNA, the CDR3 is TGCGCCAGCAGCTTGGATCTTAGTTCACCCCTCCACTTT. This codes for CASSLDLSSPLHF. Based on the CDR3 plus reference TRBV5-1 and TRBJ1-6, the full variable domain is KAGVTQTPRYLIKTRGQQVTLSCSPISGHRSVSWYQQTPGQGLQFLFEYFSETQRNKGNFPGRFSGRQFSNSRSEMNVSTLELGDSALYLCASSLDLSSPLHFGNGTRLTVT.

The rearrangement uses TRBV29-1 and TRBJ1-5; 8 positions match TRBD1. The CDR3 spans 13 residues. Germline V gene sequence: CDR1 SQVTM, CDR2 ANQGSEA. V was pared by 7 bases and J by 5 bases, with 7 bases of the junction left unmatched. The CDR3 loop reads CSGGQGGDQPQHF. The CDR3 bases are TGCAGCGGTGGACAGGGTGGAGATCAGCCCCAGCATTTT. Using reference TRBV29-1 and TRBJ1-5 for the parts outside the CDR3, the full variable domain is SAVISQKPSRDICQRGTSLTIQCQVDSQVTMMFWYRQQPGQSLTLIATANQGSEATYESGFVIDKFPISRPNLTFSTLTVSNMSPEDSSIYLCSGGQGGDQPQHFGDGTRLSIL.

The CDR3 spells CASSQGRNEQYF. The DNA of the CDR3 is TGCGCCAGCAGCCAAGGGAGGAACGAGCAGTACTTC. The V and J genes are TRBV4-1 and TRBJ2-7; perhaps TRBD2 as D (5 bases). Trimming took 1 base from V and 5 from J, leaving 6 bases between them. The CDR3 totals 12 residues. Germline V gives CDR1 MGHRA, CDR2 YSYEKL.

The chain couples TRBV19 to TRBJ1-5, with TRBD1 identical over 7 bases. The CDR3 totals 15 residues. V trimming: 4 bases; J trimming: 0 bases; junction bases outside the gene matches: 3. Germline V gene sequence: CDR1 LNHDA, CDR2 SQIVND (reference sequence). CDR3 residues: CASSTRDSSNQPQHF. The CDR3 DNA sequence: TGTGCCAGTAGTACGAGGGACAGTAGCAATCAGCCCCAGCATTTT.

J is TRBJ2-5 and V is TRBV6-1; D is uncertain. Germline V gives CDR1 MNHNS, CDR2 SASEGT. V lost 2 bases to trimming and J lost 4 bases, with 8 bases between them. CDR3 length equals 13 residues. This CDR3 is CASSELGRETQYF. Here the CDR3 DNA reads TGTGCCAGCAGTGAATTGGGCCGAGAGACCCAGTACTTC.

This rearrangement joins TRBV19 to TRBJ2-1; 12 bases map to TRBD2. The CDR3 runs to 16 residues. Germline V lookup: CDR1 LNHDA, CDR2 SQIVND (reference sequence). After removal of 4 bases from V and 8 bases from J, the junction contained 9 bases not matched to a gene. DNA for the CDR3: TGTGCCAGTAGTAGGAGACTAGCGGGAGTGAGAGATGAGCAGTTCTTC. It codes for CASSRRLAGVRDEQFF.

This clone turned up a few times. The chain uses TRBV2 and TRBJ2-2, with D perhaps matching TRBD2 (5 bases). Germline CDR1 reads SNHLY; CDR2 reads FYNNEI. V lost 8 bases, J lost 2 bases, and 15 bases lay in between. There are 15 residues in the CDR3. The CDR3 sequence is CASQRGSINTGELFF. The CDR3 region has the DNA TGTGCCAGCCAGAGAGGGAGCATTAACACCGGGGAGCTGTTTTTT.

V gene TRBV4-2 combines with J gene TRBJ2-2, with D possibly being TRBD2 (5 bases). CDR1 is LGHNA and CDR2 is YNFKEQ in the germline V gene. The ends were cut back, 4 bases at V and 1 base at J, with 13 bases in the middle. CDR3 length equals 16 residues. The CDR3 spells CASSPRRAENTGELFF. The CDR3 DNA is TGTGCCAGCAGCCCCCGAAGAGCGGAGAACACCGGGGAGCTGTTTTTT.

This chain links TRBV19 with TRBJ1-5, with a tentative D call TRBD1 (5 bases). This CDR3 contains 18 residues. In germline, CDR1 is LNHDA, CDR2 SQIVND (reference sequence). Deletions cut 5 bases from V and 0 bases from J, with 20 bases between. DNA of the CDR3: TGTGCCAGTAGTCCTTCCGCAGGGATTGGGTATAGCAATCAGCCCCAGCATTTT. As protein: CASSPSAGIGYSNQPQHF.

Points on this clone: One junction end does not reproduce the germline sequence, and a read error may be involved. The rearrangement links TRBV30 to TRBJ2-7; 12 nucleotides align to TRBD2. Germline V gives CDR1 GTSNPN, CDR2 SVGIG (reference sequence). CDR3 length: 14 residues. This CDR3 is CAWSNTIRLAGVSF. In nucleotides, the CDR3 is TGTGCCTGGAGTAATACCATTCGACTAGCGGGAGTCTCCTTC.

This clone was detected only a few times. The chain employs TRBV4-1 and TRBJ2-4; D is possibly TRBD1 (5 bases). The CDR3 loop spans 16 amino acids. Trimming took off 0 bases at V and 2 bases at J, with 11 bases between the two ends. In germline, CDR1 is MGHRA, CDR2 YSYEKL. CDR3 DNA sequence: TGCGCCAGCAGCCAAGAGGAGCAGGGTTCCAAAAACATTCAGTACTTC. The encoded protein is CASSQEEQGSKNIQYF.

This chain links TRBV6-5 with TRBJ2-1; D unclear. The germline V and J ends were trimmed by 8 bases and 4 bases, with 12 bases remaining between them. There are 13 residues in the CDR3. The germline V gene has CDR1 MNHEY and CDR2 SVGAGI. CDR3 DNA: TGTGCCAGCCTTGGAGTGGCTTACAATGAGCAGTTCTTC. As protein: CASLGVAYNEQFF.

The chain links TRBV11-3 to TRBJ2-3; TRBD1 agrees at 8 bases. Germline CDR1 reads SGHNT; CDR2 reads YENEEA. The junction had 5 bases not matched to a gene; V was cut back by 1 base and J by 5 bases. The CDR3 has 15 residues. The CDR3 coding sequence is TGTGCCAGCAGCTTAGGCAGGGGGCCCGTAGATACGCAGTATTTT. Translation gives CASSLGRGPVDTQYF.

This clone was found a few times. This chain joins TRBV4-3 and TRBJ1-2, with TRBD1 matching over 10 bases. Germline assignment: CDR1 LGHNA and CDR2 YSLEER. The J segment lost 4 bases and the V segment lost 4 bases, leaving 6 bases of the junction unmatched. The CDR3 is 15 residues long. This chain's CDR3 is CASSPRQGATYGYTF. The CDR3 DNA follows: TGCGCCAGCAGCCCCCGACAGGGGGCAACCTATGGCTACACCTTC.

This chain links TRBV15 with TRBJ2-5; D perhaps matches TRBD1 (5 bases). Germline CDR1 is LNHNV and CDR2 is YYDKDF (reference sequence). This CDR3 is 14 amino acids long. V gave up 0 bases and J gave up 9 bases, with 14 bases separating them. Written as DNA, the CDR3 is TGTGCCACCAGCAGAGACCAGGTGCAAGGGGCCCAGTACTTC. It codes for CATSRDQVQGAQYF.

The rearrangement uses TRBV18 and TRBJ1-5; no clear D gene. Germline V CDR1 and CDR2: KGHSH, LQKENI. The CDR3 consists of 15 residues. V lost 1 base, J lost 0 bases, and 7 bases lay in between. The CDR3 bases are TGTGCCAGCTCACCACGAGAGTATAGCAATCAGCCCCAGCATTTT. Translating it yields CASSPREYSNQPQHF.

Here the CDR3 DNA reads TGCGCCAGCAAACCCTTTGGGGGACTAGCGGGGGGGAAGAACAATGAGCAGTTCTTC. Translation gives CASKPFGGLAGGKNNEQFF. The rearrangement links TRBV5-1 to TRBJ2-1, with TRBD2 identical over 16 bases. Trimming took 6 bases from V and 5 from J; bases not matched to a gene: 14. Per the germline V gene, CDR1 is SGHRS and CDR2 is YFSETQ. This CDR3 comprises 19 residues. Drawing the rest from reference TRBV5-1 and TRBJ2-1, the complete variable domain is KAGVTQTPRYLIKTRGQQVTLSCSPISGHRSVSWYQQTPGQGLQFLFEYFSETQRNKGNFPGRFSGRQFSNSRSEMNVSTLELGDSALYLCASKPFGGLAGGKNNEQFFGPGTRLTVL.

This sequence joins TRBV7-2 and TRBJ1-1; D is undetermined. Germline V gives CDR1 SGHTA, CDR2 FQGNSA. The CDR3 contains 13 residues. V shed 2 bases and J shed 4 bases, with 8 bases lying between them. The CDR3 DNA reads as TGTGCCAGCAGCTTAATCGGTGCCACTGAAGCTTTCTTT. This gives the protein CASSLIGATEAFF.

This clone was observed a handful of times. The V and J genes are TRBV5-4 and TRBJ2-2; D is perhaps TRBD2 (7 bases). The CDR3 consists of 16 residues. The V gene lost 3 bases and the J gene lost 1 base, with 13 bases spanning the gap. Germline V gene sequence: CDR1 SGHNT, CDR2 YYREEE (reference sequence). In nucleotides, the CDR3 is TGTGCCAGCAGCTCGGGGGGCCACATGAACACCGGGGAGCTGTTTTTT. Protein: CASSSGGHMNTGELFF. Complete variable domain (other parts from reference TRBV5-4 and TRBJ2-2): ETGVTQSPTHLIKTRGQQVTLRCSSQSGHNTVSWYQQALGQGPQFIFQYYREEENGRGNFPPRFSGLQFPNYSSELNVNALELDDSALYLCASSSGGHMNTGELFFGEGSRLTVL.

CDR3 bases: TGCGCCAGCAGCCTGTCGACTACAATGTCTGGTGGCTACACCTTC. It codes for CASSLSTTMSGGYTF. The V and J genes are TRBV5-1 and TRBJ1-2; D gene ambiguous. The V gene lost 4 bases and the J gene lost 7 bases, with 20 bases spanning the gap. Germline CDR1 reads SGHRS; CDR2 reads YFSETQ. There are 15 residues in the CDR3.

The V call is TRBV13, the J call TRBJ1-4; D is possibly TRBD1 (6 bases). The CDR3 consists of 13 residues. Trimming took 5 bases from V and 8 from J, leaving 12 bases between them. The germline gives CDR1 PRHDT, CDR2 FYEKMQ (reference sequence). CDR3 bases: TGTGCCAGCAGCCGAGGGGGAGAGGAAAAACTGTTTTTT. Amino acids: CASSRGGEEKLFF.

This clone was seen a single time. This chain uses TRBV5-1 with TRBJ2-3; 8 nucleotides agree with TRBD1. CDR1 and CDR2 from the germline V gene are SGHRS and YFSETQ. J was trimmed by 5 bases and V by 2 bases; bases with no gene match: 7. This CDR3 region has 15 residues. The DNA of the CDR3 is TGCGCCAGCAGCTTCGTGACAGGGGCCGTAGATACGCAGTATTTT. Encoded protein: CASSFVTGAVDTQYF.

The rearrangement uses TRBV10-3 and TRBJ2-5; 7 nucleotides match TRBD1. With 9 bases clipped from V and 3 bases from J, the junction kept 13 bases outside the gene matches. CDR3 length: 15 amino acids. Germline V gene lookup returns CDR1 ENHRY and CDR2 SYGVKD. Here the CDR3 DNA reads TGTGCCATATCACCCCGGACAGGCGGCGAAGAGACCCAGTACTTC. It translates to CAISPRTGGEETQYF.

The rearrangement links TRBV5-6 to TRBJ2-3; the D gene is possibly TRBD1 (6 bases). The germline V gene has CDR1 SGHDT and CDR2 YYEEEE. V was clipped by 4 bases and J by 2 bases, with 8 bases between them. This CDR3 is built from 13 residues. This chain's CDR3 is CASSDRNTDTQYF. CDR3 coding DNA: TGTGCCAGCAGCGACAGGAACACAGATACGCAGTATTTT.